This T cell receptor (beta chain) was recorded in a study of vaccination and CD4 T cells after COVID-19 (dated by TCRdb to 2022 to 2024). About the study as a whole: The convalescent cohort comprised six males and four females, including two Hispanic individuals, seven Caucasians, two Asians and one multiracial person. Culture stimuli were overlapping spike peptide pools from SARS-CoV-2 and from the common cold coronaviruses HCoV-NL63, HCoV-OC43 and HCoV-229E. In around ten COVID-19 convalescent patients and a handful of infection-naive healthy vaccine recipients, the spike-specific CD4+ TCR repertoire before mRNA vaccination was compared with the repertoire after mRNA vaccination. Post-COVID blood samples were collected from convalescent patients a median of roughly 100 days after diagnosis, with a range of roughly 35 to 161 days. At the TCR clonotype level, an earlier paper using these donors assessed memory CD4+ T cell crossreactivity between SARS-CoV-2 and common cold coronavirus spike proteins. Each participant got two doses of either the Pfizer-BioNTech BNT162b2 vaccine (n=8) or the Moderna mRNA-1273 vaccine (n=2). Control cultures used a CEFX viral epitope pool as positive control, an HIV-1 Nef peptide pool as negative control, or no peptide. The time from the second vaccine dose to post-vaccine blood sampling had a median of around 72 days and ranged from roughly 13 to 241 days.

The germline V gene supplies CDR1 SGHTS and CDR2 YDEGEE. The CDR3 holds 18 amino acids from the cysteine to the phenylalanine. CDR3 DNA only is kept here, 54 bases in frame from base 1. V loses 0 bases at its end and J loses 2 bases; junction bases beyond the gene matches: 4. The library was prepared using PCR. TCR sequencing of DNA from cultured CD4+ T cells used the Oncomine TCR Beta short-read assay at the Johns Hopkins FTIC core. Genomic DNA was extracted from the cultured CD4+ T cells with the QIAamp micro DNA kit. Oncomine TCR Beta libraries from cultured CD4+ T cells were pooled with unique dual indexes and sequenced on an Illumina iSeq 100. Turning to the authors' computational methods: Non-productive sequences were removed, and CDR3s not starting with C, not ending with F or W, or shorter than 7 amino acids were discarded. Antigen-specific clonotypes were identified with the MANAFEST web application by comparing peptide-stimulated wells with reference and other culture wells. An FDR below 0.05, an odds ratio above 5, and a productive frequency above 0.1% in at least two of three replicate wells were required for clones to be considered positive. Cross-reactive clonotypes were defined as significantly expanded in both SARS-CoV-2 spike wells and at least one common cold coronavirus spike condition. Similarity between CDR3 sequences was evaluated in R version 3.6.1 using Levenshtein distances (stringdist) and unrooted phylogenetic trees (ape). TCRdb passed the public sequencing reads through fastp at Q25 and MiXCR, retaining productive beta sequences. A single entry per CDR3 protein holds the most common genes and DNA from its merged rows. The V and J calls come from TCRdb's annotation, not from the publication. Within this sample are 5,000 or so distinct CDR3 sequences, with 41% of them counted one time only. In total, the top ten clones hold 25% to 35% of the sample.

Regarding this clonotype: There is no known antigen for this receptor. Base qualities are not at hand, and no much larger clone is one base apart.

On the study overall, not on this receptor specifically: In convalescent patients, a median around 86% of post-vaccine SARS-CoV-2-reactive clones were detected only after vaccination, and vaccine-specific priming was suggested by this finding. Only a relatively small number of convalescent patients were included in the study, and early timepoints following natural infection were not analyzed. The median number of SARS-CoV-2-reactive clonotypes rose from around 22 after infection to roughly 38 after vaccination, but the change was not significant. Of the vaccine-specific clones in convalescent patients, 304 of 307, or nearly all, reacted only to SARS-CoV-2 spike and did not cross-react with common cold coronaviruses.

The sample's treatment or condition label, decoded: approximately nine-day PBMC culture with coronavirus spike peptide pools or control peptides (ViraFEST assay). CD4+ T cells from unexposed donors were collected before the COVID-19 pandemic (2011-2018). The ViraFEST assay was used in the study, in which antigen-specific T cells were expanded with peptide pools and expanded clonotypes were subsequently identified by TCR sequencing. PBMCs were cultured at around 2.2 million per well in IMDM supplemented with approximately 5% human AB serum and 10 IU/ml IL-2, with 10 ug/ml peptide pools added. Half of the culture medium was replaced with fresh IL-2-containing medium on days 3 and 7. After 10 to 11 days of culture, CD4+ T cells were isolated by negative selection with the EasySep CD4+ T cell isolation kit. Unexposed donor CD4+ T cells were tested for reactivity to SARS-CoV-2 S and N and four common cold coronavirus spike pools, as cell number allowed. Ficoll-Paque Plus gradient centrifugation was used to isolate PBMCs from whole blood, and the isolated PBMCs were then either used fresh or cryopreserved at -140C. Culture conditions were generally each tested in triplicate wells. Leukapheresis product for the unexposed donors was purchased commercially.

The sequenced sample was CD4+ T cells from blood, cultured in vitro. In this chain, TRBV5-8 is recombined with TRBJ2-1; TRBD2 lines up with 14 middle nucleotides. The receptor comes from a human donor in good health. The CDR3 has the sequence CASSLAGLAGGPYNEQFF. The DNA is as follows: TGTGCCAGCAGCTTGGCCGGACTAGCGGGAGGCCCCTACAATGAGCAGTTCTTC.